The clone carrying this T cell receptor beta chain was picked up a small number of times. Investigators isolated RNA and reverse transcribed it into cDNA to act as the sequencing template. The protocol was immunoSEQ multiplex PCR, while the TCRdb copy is restricted to in-frame clones and leaves out a portion. The sample lists some 190,000 clones, approximately 50% seen once, with around 10% in the top ten. The data were obtained in a study of CD8+ T cells in alopecia areata. About the study: Those treated were given oral tofacitinib at 5 to 10 mg twice daily. Tofacitinib administration persisted for 6 to 18 months, succeeded by 6 months off drug. Scoring of treated patients' severity used the percentage of affected scalp area.

Germline V CDR1 and CDR2: MGHRA, YSYEKL. The V and J ends lost 1 base and 4 bases respectively, with 17 bases between them. This CDR3 has 16 residues. The treatment denotes: oral pan-JAK inhibitor, 5-10 mg twice daily. The clonotype was recovered from a human donor with alopecia areata. Sequencing used CD8+ T cells sorted from blood, obtained around week 54, from a patient treated with tofacitinib. The chain couples TRBV4-1 to TRBJ2-7, with D possibly matching TRBD2 (5 bases). Written as DNA, the CDR3 is TGCGCCAGCAGCCAAGGGCCGGAACGGGGTGGGTACGAGCAGTACTTC. Amino acid sequence: CASSQGPERGGYEQYF.